The next 27 T cell receptor beta chains were all read from a single sample in a study of blood T cell repertoires in COVID-19. Measured with immunoSEQ multiplex PCR; TCRdb has only the in-frame clones, and not every one. This table holds around 55,000 clones, almost 85% found once. The sequenced sample consisted of peripheral blood. These receptors came from a human donor in a cohort sampled during active COVID-19.

V is TRBV3-1 (or the pseudogene TRBV3-2) and J is TRBJ1-6, with 10 positions matching TRBD1. The germline gives CDR1 LGHDT, CDR2 YNNKEL (reference sequence). This CDR3 has 15 amino acids. Trimming cost V 3 bases and J 8 bases; bases outside gene matches: 4. The chain's CDR3 is CASSQTGGQDSPLHF. CDR3 nucleotides: TGTGCCAGCAGCCAGACAGGGGGCCAGGATTCACCCCTCCACTTT.

V is TRBV24-1 and J is TRBJ2-2; D may be TRBD2 (7 bases). V lost 3 bases, J lost 5 bases, and 15 bases lay in between. The CDR3 totals 16 residues. The germline V gene has CDR1 KGHDR and CDR2 SFDVKD. DNA for the CDR3: TGTGCCACCAGTGATCCCGGGGGGCGACGGACCGGGGAGCTGTTTTTT. It encodes CATSDPGGRRTGELFF.

The rearrangement joins TRBV10-3 to TRBJ2-5; 7 bases fit TRBD1. The germline gives CDR1 ENHRY, CDR2 SYGVKD. The CDR3 covers 15 residues. Losses at the gene ends were 7 bases for V and 2 bases for J; bases not matched to a gene: 10. Here the CDR3 reads CAIIGDRLIQETQYF. DNA for the CDR3: TGTGCCATCATTGGGGACAGACTTATACAAGAGACCCAGTACTTC.

The genes are TRBV7-2 and TRBJ1-2; perhaps TRBD1 as D (5 bases). Between the trimmed V and J ends, which lost 1 base and 4 bases, there was a span of 13 bases. CDR1 is SGHTA, CDR2 FQGNSA, per germline. The CDR3 runs 15 residues. CDR3 sequence (DNA): TGTGCCAGCAGCTTAGTGGGGGGAGGGGCCTATGGCTACACCTTC. Protein: CASSLVGGGAYGYTF.

V and J are TRBV15 and TRBJ2-7; D unclear. Germline loops: CDR1 LNHNV, CDR2 YYDKDF (reference sequence). The ends were cut back, 1 base at V and 7 bases at J, with 11 bases in the middle. The CDR3 totals 13 residues. DNA of the CDR3: TGTGCCACCAGCAGAGTTACGGTCGATGAGCAGTACTTC. This translates into CATSRVTVDEQYF.

This sequence joins TRBV28 and TRBJ1-6; possible D gene TRBD1, 6 bases. Germline CDR1 and CDR2: MDHEN and SYDVKM. The CDR3 sequence is 13 residues long. V lost 8 bases and J lost 9, with 14 bases in between. The CDR3 region is CASQQGNGSPLHF. CDR3 coding DNA: TGTGCCAGCCAACAGGGTAACGGTTCACCCCTCCACTTT.

CDR3 sequence: CASSLAALTWTSPDTQYF. CDR3 coding DNA: TGTGCCAGCAGCTTAGCGGCCCTGACTTGGACTAGTCCAGATACGCAGTATTTT. The V and J genes are TRBV11-2 and TRBJ2-3, with 7 bases fitting TRBD2. Germline loops: CDR1 SGHAT, CDR2 FQNNGV. CDR3 length: 18 residues. V shed 1 base and J 4 bases; nucleotides not matched to a gene: 14.

This clone was detected a few times. The chain is built from TRBV11-3 and TRBJ2-1; 15 nucleotides match TRBD2. The CDR3 totals 16 residues. V lost 5 bases to trimming and J lost 8 bases; unmatched junction nucleotides: 7. The germline gives CDR1 SGHNT, CDR2 YENEEA. The DNA of the CDR3 is TGTGCCAGCAGCGTCACGGGACTAGCGGGAGGCGATGAGCAGTTCTTC. Its translation: CASSVTGLAGGDEQFF.

V and J are TRBV19 and TRBJ1-1; D unclear. There are 13 residues in the CDR3. Trimming removed 4 bases from V and 1 base from J, with 7 bases in between. Per the germline V gene, CDR1 is LNHDA and CDR2 is SQIVND (reference sequence). The CDR3 loop reads CASSTNTNTEAFF. CDR3 sequence (DNA): TGTGCCAGTAGTACCAACACGAACACTGAAGCTTTCTTT.

The chain carries TRBV24-1 and TRBJ1-2; D is unclear. The V end lost 5 bases, the J end lost 8 bases, and 17 bases lay between the germline ends. Germline V gene sequence: CDR1 KGHDR, CDR2 SFDVKD. The CDR3 is made up of 14 amino acids. Here the CDR3 reads CATSAGDHGGGYTF. The CDR3 DNA reads TGTGCCACCAGTGCCGGGGATCACGGAGGAGGCTACACCTTC.

Concerning this clone: At one end, the junction sequence differs from germline, possibly due to a read error. The chain carries TRBV12-3 or TRBV12-4 and TRBJ2-7; a possible D gene is TRBD2 (5 bases). The CDR3 has 13 amino acids. The CDR3 protein is CASRGEVPYEQYF. CDR3 DNA: TGCGCCAGCCGGGGTGAGGTTCCCTACGAGCAGTACTTC.

The gene calls are TRBV5-6 and TRBJ2-1, with 8 bases matching TRBD1. With 0 bases clipped from V and 7 bases from J, the junction kept 6 bases outside the gene matches. CDR1 is SGHDT, CDR2 YYEEEE, per germline. CDR3 length: 15 amino acids. The CDR3 nucleotides read TGTGCCAGCAGCTTGGTAACAGGGGGGTGGAATGAGCAGTTCTTC. This codes for CASSLVTGGWNEQFF.

The chain couples TRBV7-2 to TRBJ2-3; TRBD2 matches at 8 bases. CDR1 is SGHTA, CDR2 FQGNSA, per germline. V shed 2 bases and J 2 bases; nucleotides not matched to a gene: 12. The length of the CDR3 is 18 residues. CDR3 in amino acids: CASSLWVVAGTFTDTQYF. The DNA of the CDR3 is TGTGCCAGCAGCTTATGGGTTGTAGCGGGAACCTTCACAGATACGCAGTATTTT. Combining the CDR3 with reference TRBV7-2 and TRBJ2-3 gives the whole variable domain GAGVSQSPSNKVTEKGKDVELRCDPISGHTALYWYRQSLGQGLEFLIYFQGNSAPDKSGLPSDRFSAERTGGSVSTLTIQRTQQEDSAVYLCASSLWVVAGTFTDTQYFGPGTRLTVL.

J is TRBJ2-2 and V is TRBV12-5, with a weak D call TRBD2 (5 bases). This CDR3 is built from 12 residues. With 3 bases removed from V and 8 bases from J, the gap between germline ends came to 7 bases. From germline, CDR1 is LGHNT and CDR2 FRNRAP. CDR3 sequence reads: CASGFEGGELFF. DNA for the CDR3: TGTGCTAGTGGTTTTGAGGGAGGGGAGCTGTTTTTT.

This clone came up once. J is TRBJ2-7 and V is TRBV3-1 (or the pseudogene TRBV3-2); 15 bases line up with TRBD2. CDR1 is LGHDT and CDR2 is YNNKEL in the germline V gene (reference sequence). V lost 4 bases to trimming and J lost 7 bases; unmatched junction nucleotides: 14. The CDR3 spans 18 residues. Written as DNA, the CDR3 is TGTGCCAGCAGCCTGGGACTAGCGGGAGGAGTAGGGGTGGGGGAGCAGTACTTC. Its protein product is CASSLGLAGGVGVGEQYF.

The genes are TRBV9 and TRBJ2-5; 7 nucleotides agree with TRBD1. J lost 5 bases, V lost 0 bases, and 16 bases had no gene match. CDR1 and CDR2 from the germline V gene are SGDLS and YYNGEE. This CDR3 is built from 18 residues. CDR3 region: CASSVGSPVGGWRETQYF. Here the CDR3 DNA reads TGTGCCAGCAGCGTAGGAAGTCCGGTAGGGGGCTGGAGGGAGACCCAGTACTTC. Full variable domain (rest looked up from reference TRBV9 and TRBJ2-5): DSGVTQTPKHLITATGQRVTLRCSPRSGDLSVYWYQQSLDQGLQFLIQYYNGEERAKGNILERFSAQQFPDLHSELNLSSLELGDSALYFCASSVGSPVGGWRETQYFGPGTRLLVL.

The V call is TRBV4-1, the J call TRBJ2-2, with 8 positions matching TRBD1. From germline, CDR1 is MGHRA and CDR2 YSYEKL. The length of the CDR3 is 16 residues. Losses at the gene ends were 6 bases for V and 1 base for J; bases not matched to a gene: 7. The CDR3 DNA sequence: TGCGCCAGCAGATACGGACAGGGTCAGAACACCGGGGAGCTGTTTTTT. Its protein is CASRYGQGQNTGELFF.

V usage is TRBV20-1 and J usage is TRBJ2-7; TRBD2 might be the D (6 bases). Germline V gives CDR1 DFQATT, CDR2 SNEGSKA (reference sequence). This CDR3 region has 11 residues. Trimming stripped 3 bases from V and 6 bases from J, with 9 bases between. The CDR3 reads CSASGGGEQYF. CDR3 bases: TGCAGTGCTAGTGGGGGAGGCGAGCAGTACTTC.

A single count supports this clone. The chain is built from TRBV28 and TRBJ2-7, with D unresolved. This CDR3 spans 11 amino acids. Germline V gene data show CDR1 as MDHEN and CDR2 as SYDVKM. V lost 2 bases and J lost 4, with 3 bases in between. The CDR3 is CASSLQYEQYF. CDR3 DNA sequence: TGTGCCAGCAGTTTACAATACGAGCAGTACTTC.

The CDR3 reads CASSFGQAGIQYF. In DNA form, the CDR3 reads TGTGCCAGCAGTTTTGGACAGGCGGGCATTCAGTACTTC. The gene calls are TRBV2 and TRBJ2-4, with TRBD1 matching over 7 bases. CDR1 is SNHLY, CDR2 FYNNEI, per germline. After removal of 5 bases from V and 9 bases from J, the junction contained 7 bases not matched to a gene. The CDR3 spans 13 residues.

J is TRBJ1-1 and V is TRBV30; D remains unclear. Germline V gives CDR1 GTSNPN, CDR2 SVGIG (reference sequence). This CDR3 region has 13 residues. V was shortened by 4 bases and J by 3 bases, with 12 bases between the two germline ends. The CDR3 DNA sequence: TGTGCCTGGATTAAAGCCGGGGACACTGAAGCTTTCTTT. Translated: CAWIKAGDTEAFF. Full variable domain (outside the CDR3, taken from reference TRBV30 and TRBJ1-1): SQTIHQWPATLVQPVGSPLSLECTVEGTSNPNLYWYRQAAGRGLQLLFYSVGIGQISSEVPQNLSASRPQDRQFILSSKKLLLSDSGFYLCAWIKAGDTEAFFGQGTRLTVV.

CDR3 in DNA: TGTGCCAGCAGTGAATTAGGGACTAGCGGCACAGATACGCAGTATTTT. It encodes CASSELGTSGTDTQYF. The chain carries TRBV6-1 and TRBJ2-3; 10 nucleotides agree with TRBD2. Unmatched junction bases numbered 3, after V lost 2 bases and J lost 1 base. CDR3 length: 16 residues. Germline CDR1 and CDR2: MNHNS and SASEGT.

This chain connects TRBV19 to TRBJ2-5; 7 bases are shared with TRBD2. CDR3 length: 14 amino acids. Trimming took 4 bases from V and 3 from J; bases not matched to a gene: 5. Germline CDR1 and CDR2: LNHDA and SQIVND (reference sequence). The CDR3: CASSNGGSEETQYF. For the CDR3, the DNA is TGTGCCAGTAGTAACGGCGGGAGCGAAGAGACCCAGTACTTC.

The sample holds a few counts of this clone. V usage is TRBV2 and J usage is TRBJ2-7, with D perhaps matching TRBD1 (5 bases). V was trimmed by 4 bases and J by 7 bases, leaving 26 bases between them. The CDR3 is 17 amino acids. Germline CDR1 reads SNHLY; CDR2 reads FYNNEI. This CDR3 reads CASSASLPDSRPWEQYF. The CDR3 region has the DNA TGTGCCAGCAGTGCTTCCCTTCCCGACAGCCGCCCTTGGGAGCAGTACTTC.

The chain couples TRBV6-2 or TRBV6-3 to TRBJ2-6; 12 bases line up with TRBD2. V shed 0 bases and J 2 bases; nucleotides not matched to a gene: 5. This CDR3 is 19 amino acids long. Germline CDR1 is MNHEY and CDR2 is SVGEGT. The DNA of the CDR3 is TGTGCCAGCAGTTACTCGACTAGCGGGAGCCGAGCTGGGGCCAACGTCCTGACTTTC. This translates into CASSYSTSGSRAGANVLTF.

This clone showed up just a few times. This chain joins TRBV19 and TRBJ1-1; D gene uncertain. There are 14 residues in the CDR3. Germline assignment: CDR1 LNHDA and CDR2 SQIVND (reference sequence). V lost 0 bases and J lost 1, with 6 bases in between. In nucleotides, the CDR3 is TGTGCCAGTAGTATAGATCTCAGGAACACTGAAGCTTTCTTT. Amino acid sequence: CASSIDLRNTEAFF.

This clone was seen at least ten times. The genes are TRBV3-1 (or the pseudogene TRBV3-2) and TRBJ2-1; D is possibly TRBD2 (5 bases). This CDR3 has 17 residues. The germline gives CDR1 LGHDT, CDR2 YNNKEL (reference sequence). Trimming took off 4 bases at V and 9 bases at J, with 25 bases between the two ends. CDR3 nucleotides: TGTGCCAGCAGCCCCCCTAGACGAGGGAGAGGCTGTTTTGAGCAGTTCTTC. This codes for CASSPPRRGRGCFEQFF.